This T cell receptor beta chain stems from a study of CD4 T cells in relation to SARS-CoV-2 and coronaviruses. Profiling relied on immunoSEQ multiplex PCR, and the TCRdb table lists in-frame clones only, not all of them. The data show about 54,000 clones, with about 91% seen just once and about 0.4% held by the top ten. Per the germline V gene, CDR1 is SEHNR and CDR2 is FQNEAQ (reference sequence). This CDR3 region has 15 residues. J gave up 3 bases and V 2 bases, and 4 bases lay outside the gene matches. The sequence derives from an adult with COVID-19. The sequenced sample was naive CD4+ T cells from PBMCs. Described subset: naive CD4+ T cells isolated by negative enrichment. The chain couples TRBV7-9 to TRBJ2-1; 7 positions agree with TRBD2. The CDR3 loop is CASSLSSGNYNEQFF. Written as DNA, the CDR3 is TGTGCCAGCAGCTTATCTAGCGGAAACTACAATGAGCAGTTCTTC.